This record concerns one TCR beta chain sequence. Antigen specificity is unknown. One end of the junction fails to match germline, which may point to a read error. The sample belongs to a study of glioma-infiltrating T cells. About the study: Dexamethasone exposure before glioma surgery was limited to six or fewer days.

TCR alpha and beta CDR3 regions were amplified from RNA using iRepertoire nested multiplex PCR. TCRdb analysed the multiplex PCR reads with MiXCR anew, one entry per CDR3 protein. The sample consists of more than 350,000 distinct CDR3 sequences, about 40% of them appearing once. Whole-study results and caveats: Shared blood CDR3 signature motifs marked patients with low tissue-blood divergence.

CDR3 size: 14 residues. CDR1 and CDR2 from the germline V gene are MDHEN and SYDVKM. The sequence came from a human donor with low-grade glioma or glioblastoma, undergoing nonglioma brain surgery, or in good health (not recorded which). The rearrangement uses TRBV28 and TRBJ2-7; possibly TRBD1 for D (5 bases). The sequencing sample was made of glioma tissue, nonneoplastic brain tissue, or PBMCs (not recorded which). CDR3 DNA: TGTGCCAGCACCTCCGACAGAACTCCTTACGAGCAGTGCTTC. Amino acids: CASTSDRTPYEQCF. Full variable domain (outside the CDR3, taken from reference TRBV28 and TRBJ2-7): DVKVTQSSRYLVKRTGEKVFLECVQDMDHENMFWYRQDPGLGLRLIYFSYDVKMKEKGDIPEGYSVSREKKERFSLILESASTNQTSMYLCASTSDRTPYEQCFGPGTRLTVT.